The TCR beta chain under discussion was sequenced for a study of CD8+CD57+ T cells in acquired aplastic anemia. Germline V CDR1 and CDR2: SGHRS, YFSETQ. This CDR3 spans 15 amino acids. Trimming pared 0 bases from V and 5 bases from J, leaving 14 bases between. TCR beta VDJ and CDR3 profiles were obtained from a genomic DNA template. TCRdb reprocessed the reads with MiXCR, giving one entry per CDR3 protein. The data contain 150,000 or so distinct CDR3 sequences, about 48% of them singletons. An expansion of CD8+CD57+ cells by flow cytometry had been shown in patients chosen for sequencing. The chain carries TRBV5-1 and TRBJ1-1; D call uncertain. The source material was sorted CD4+, CD8+, or CD8+CD57+ T cells (not recorded which) from PBMCs. The clonotype was recovered from a human donor with aplastic anemia. The CDR3 reads CASSLAGHRRTEAFF. The CDR3 region has the DNA TGCGCCAGCAGCTTGGCAGGTCACCGACGGACTGAAGCTTTCTTT. The full variable domain, rest sourced from reference TRBV5-1 and TRBJ1-1, is KAGVTQTPRYLIKTRGQQVTLSCSPISGHRSVSWYQQTPGQGLQFLFEYFSETQRNKGNFPGRFSGRQFSNSRSEMNVSTLELGDSALYLCASSLAGHRRTEAFFGQGTRLTVV.